One and the same sample provided the 4 T cell receptor beta chains below, sequenced in a study of OX40 agonist ivuxolimab in advanced cancers. Libraries were prepared by immunoSEQ multiplex PCR; TCRdb keeps only in-frame clonotypes and omits some of them. Of about 100,000 clones in the sample, 89% are singletons; the top ten hold approximately 0.16%. Specimen: CD4+ or CD8+ T cells sorted from blood, collected in a trial of the OX40 agonist ivuxolimab. All receptors derive from an adult with an advanced solid tumor such as melanoma, head and neck, liver or kidney cancer.

The V gene is TRBV15, the J gene TRBJ2-7, with 14 bases matching TRBD2. The CDR3 runs to 15 residues. In germline, CDR1 is LNHNV, CDR2 YYDKDF (reference sequence). V gave up 1 base and J gave up 7 bases; unmatched junction bases: 3. This CDR3 reads CATSRGLAGGYEQYF. In nucleotides, the CDR3 is TGTGCCACCAGCAGAGGACTAGCGGGAGGGTATGAGCAGTACTTC.

The V call is TRBV2, the J call TRBJ1-2; 9 nucleotides align to TRBD1. The trim removed 7 bases at V and 2 bases at J, leaving 5 bases unmatched. Germline values: CDR1 SNHLY, CDR2 FYNNEI. The CDR3 totals 14 residues. The CDR3 loop reads CASKAQGANYGYTF. The DNA of the CDR3 is TGTGCCAGCAAGGCACAGGGGGCCAACTATGGCTACACCTTC.

V is TRBV5-1 and J is TRBJ1-6; 7 nucleotides align to TRBD1. The CDR3 runs to 14 residues. The trim removed 4 bases at V and 10 bases at J, leaving 8 bases unmatched. CDR1 is SGHRS and CDR2 is YFSETQ in the germline V gene. In DNA form, the CDR3 reads TGCGCCAGCAGCCCAGGACAGGTTTCCTCACCCCTCCACTTT. Translating it yields CASSPGQVSSPLHF.

The chain couples TRBV4-2 to TRBJ1-3; the match to TRBD1 covers 10 bases. CDR1 and CDR2 from the germline V gene are LGHNA and YNFKEQ. This CDR3 is built from 16 residues. The trim removed 3 bases at V and 4 bases at J, leaving 6 bases unmatched. In nucleotides, the CDR3 is TGTGCCAGCAGCCAGACGGGACAGGGGCTCGGAAACACCATATATTTT. Its translation is CASSQTGQGLGNTIYF.